The TCR beta chain described here comes from a study of blood T cells in healthy people across ages. The authors drew 8 to 10 milliliters of peripheral blood from each donor. This CDR3 is 15 amino acids long. Germline CDR1 reads SGHRS; CDR2 reads YFSETQ. V dropped 2 bases and J dropped 3; count of bases not matched to a gene: 6. Primers used in a second PCR of roughly 7 to 12 cycles were a sample-barcoded 5' primer and a J-beta primer mix. The template-switch adaptor, which had 12 random nucleotides, put a tag on each cDNA molecule. CDR3-containing paired-end reads numbering at least 2.5 million came from each sample. TCRdb re-derived calls from the 5' RACE reads in MiXCR, one entry per CDR3 protein. The repertoire consists of some 710,000 distinct CDR3 sequences, with 22% occurring once and the leading ten covering under 25%.

The TCR originated in a man aged 70-80 years in good health. This rearrangement joins TRBV5-1 to TRBJ1-2; the match to TRBD1 covers 8 bases. Sequenced sample: blood. In DNA, the CDR3 is TGCGCCAGCAGCTTCGACAGGGGCGAGGACTATGGCTACACCTTC. Protein: CASSFDRGEDYGYTF.